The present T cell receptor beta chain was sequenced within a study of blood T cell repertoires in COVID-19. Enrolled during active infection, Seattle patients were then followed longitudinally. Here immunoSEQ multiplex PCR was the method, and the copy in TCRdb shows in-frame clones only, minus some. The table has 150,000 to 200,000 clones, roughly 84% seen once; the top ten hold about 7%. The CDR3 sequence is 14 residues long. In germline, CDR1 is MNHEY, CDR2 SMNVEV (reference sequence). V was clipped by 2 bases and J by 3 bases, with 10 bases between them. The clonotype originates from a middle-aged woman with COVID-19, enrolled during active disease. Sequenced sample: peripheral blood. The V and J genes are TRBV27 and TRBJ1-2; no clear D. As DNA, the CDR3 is TGTGCCAGCAGTTTAGATTTTGGAGACTATGGCTACACCTTC. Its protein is CASSLDFGDYGYTF.